This TCR beta chain was recovered during a study of CD8+ T cells in alopecia areata. RNA, once extracted, was reverse transcribed into cDNA for use as the sequencing template. Sequenced by immunoSEQ multiplex PCR; TCRdb stores in-frame clones only, minus some. Altogether about 150,000 clones are present, over 45% being singletons, with the ten largest covering 6% to 7%. General study findings and limits: There were also resident alphabeta T cells of normal skin sequenced in scalp samples. The study found higher clonality in lesional than normal scalp, especially in alopecia totalis/universalis.

Note on this clone: The antigen is not known.

Germline V gene data show CDR1 as SGHRS and CDR2 as YFSETQ. The V gene end was trimmed by 2 bases and the J gene end by 8 bases; junction bases not matched to a gene: 3. The CDR3 has 13 residues. PBMCs were stained for CD3, CD4 and CD8, and CD4+ and CD8+ T cells were sorted. The TCR sequence derives from a human donor with alopecia areata. The chain combines TRBV5-1 with TRBJ2-1; 8 positions match TRBD2. The sequenced sample consisted of CD4+ T cells sorted from blood. The CDR3 coding sequence is TGCGCCAGCAGCTTTAGCGGGGAATATGAGCAGTTCTTC. Protein product: CASSFSGEYEQFF.